This T cell receptor beta chain was profiled in a study of cytomegalovirus exposure and HLA in healthy donors. General study findings and limits: As was reported, the HLA-A and HLA-B alleles of most subjects were accurately predicted from TCR beta sequences.

Vbeta (60) and Jbeta (13) primers were used in the PCR. Clones were sequenced by immunoSEQ multiplex PCR, and TCRdb holds only the in-frame ones, with some missing. The sample includes some 150,000 clones, approximately 78% seen only once; the top ten take roughly 7.7%. On this clone itself: Its cognate antigen is unknown.

Germline CDR1 and CDR2: WSHSY and SAAADI. The CDR3 loop spans 13 amino acids. The V gene is TRBV10-2, the J gene TRBJ2-5; D perhaps matches TRBD2 (6 bases). The J call may be in error: the DNA end matches TRBJ2-7 better. Sample: PBMCs. The sequence was collected from a woman in her 30s in good health and CMV-seropositive. The CDR3 DNA is TGCGCCAGCCTCACGGGGGTGGGGAACGAGCAGTACTTC. This encodes CASLTGVGNEQYF.